This T cell receptor beta chain comes out of a study of T cells in tuberculosis. Data came from immunoSEQ multiplex PCR; TCRdb stores just in-frame clones and leaves some out. The table has 85,000 to 100,000 clones, around 90% seen once. Thawed, overnight-rested PBMC were stained with GMM-loaded CD1B tetramer, viability dye and anti-CD3, then sorted. The CD1B tetramers carried C32 glucose monomycolate purified from Rhodococcus equi. With 3 bases clipped from V and 5 bases from J, the junction kept 14 bases outside the gene matches. CDR3 length: 17 amino acids. CDR1 is MGHDK, CDR2 SYGVNS, per germline.

The chain carries TRBV25-1 and TRBJ2-5; 8 bases are a match to TRBD2. The clonotype originates from an adult woman with latent tuberculosis. Sequencing input: CD1b-GMM tetramer-negative cells sorted from PBMCs. CDR3 sequence reads: CASSESIAGRQRETQYF. The DNA for the CDR3 is TGTGCCAGCAGTGAGTCTATAGCGGGGCGACAGAGGGAGACCCAGTACTTC.